A single sample is the source of the 5 T cell receptor beta chains below, sequenced in a study of CD4 and CD8 cells across lung adenocarcinoma regions (dated by TCRdb to 2016 to 2018). The library relied on PCR. Data came from a HiSeq X Ten. TCRdb cleaned the public reads at Q25 with fastp, built clones with MiXCR and kept in-frame beta chains. Every distinct CDR3 protein forms one entry, paired with its most common genes and DNA. For this sample the table gives fewer than 25,000 distinct CDR3 sequences, of which around half were detected only once. The ten biggest clones cover 27% of the sample. Material for sequencing was CD8+ T cells from the center of a lung tumor. The cell subset or site label on this specimen signifies: tumor center region. All receptors come from a female donor with lung adenocarcinoma. The CD4 and CD8 labels of this study may be unreliable.

The gene calls are TRBV27 and TRBJ1-5; 8 bases fit TRBD1. The CDR3 runs to 18 residues. V shed 5 bases and J 0 bases; nucleotides not matched to a gene: 12. CDR1 MNHEY and CDR2 SMNVEV come from the germline V gene (reference sequence). The CDR3, as DNA: TGTGCCAGCAGTCCGTGGACAGGGACCCCCTCTAGCAATCAGCCCCAGCATTTT. Protein sequence: CASSPWTGTPSSNQPQHF.

The chain couples TRBV6-1 to TRBJ2-7, with a tentative D call TRBD2 (6 bases). V was shortened by 6 bases and J by 5 bases, with 17 bases between the two germline ends. The germline CDR1 and CDR2 sequences are MNHNS and SASEGT. The CDR3 runs to 14 residues. CDR3 amino acids: CASSLWDSRDEQYF. The CDR3 region has the DNA TGTGCCAGCAGCCTATGGGACTCTCGGGACGAGCAGTACTTC.

This sequence joins TRBV30 and TRBJ1-3; D not certain. This CDR3 is built from 13 residues. In germline, CDR1 is GTSNPN, CDR2 SVGIG (reference sequence). V gave up 2 bases and J gave up 2 bases, with 7 bases separating them. CDR3 coding DNA: TGTGCCTGGAGTTCTCCCCCTGGAAACACCATATATTTT. It translates to CAWSSPPGNTIYF.

The CDR3 loop is CATSREASGSTDTQYF. Written as DNA, the CDR3 is TGTGCCACCAGCAGAGAGGCTAGCGGGAGCACAGATACGCAGTATTTT. The chain uses TRBV15 and TRBJ2-3, with TRBD2 matching 8 bases. The CDR3 loop spans 16 amino acids. After removal of 0 bases from V and 0 bases from J, the junction contained 2 bases not matched to a gene. Germline V gene data show CDR1 as LNHNV and CDR2 as YYDKDF (reference sequence).

This clonotype was seen repeatedly, ten times or more. This chain links TRBV27 with TRBJ1-2; 8 bases are shared with TRBD1. The CDR3 contains 15 residues. J gave up 5 bases and V 8 bases, and 13 bases lay outside the gene matches. Looked up from germline, CDR1 is MNHEY and CDR2 is SMNVEV (reference sequence). In nucleotides, the CDR3 is TGTGCCAGCGCCCGGGGTTCACGACAGGGGTATGGCTACACCTTC. Translated, it gives CASARGSRQGYGYTF.